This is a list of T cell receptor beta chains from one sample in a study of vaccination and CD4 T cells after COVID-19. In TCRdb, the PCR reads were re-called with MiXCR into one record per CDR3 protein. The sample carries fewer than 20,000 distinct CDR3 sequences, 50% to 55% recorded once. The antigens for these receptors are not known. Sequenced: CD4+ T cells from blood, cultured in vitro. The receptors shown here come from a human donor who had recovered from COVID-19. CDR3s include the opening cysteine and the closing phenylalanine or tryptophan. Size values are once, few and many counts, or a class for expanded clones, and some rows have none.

CASSYSLRPEFDTQYF	NA	TRBV6-5	TRBJ2-3
CSARETSGGTDTQYF	once	TRBV20-1	TRBJ2-3
CASSLTNRGSGELFF	NA	TRBV7-3	TRBJ2-2
CASSLDRDGYNEQFF	NA	TRBV7-2	TRBJ2-1
CASSLGSSVDTQYF	few	TRBV7-9	TRBJ2-3
CASSRLTGYHTEAFF	NA	TRBV4-3	TRBJ1-1
CSAGPRRWYGYTF	few	TRBV20-1	TRBJ1-2
CASTSNTEAFF	NA	TRBV10-2	TRBJ1-1
CASSFGGWNTEAFF	NA	TRBV28	TRBJ1-1
CASSRGQGPETQYF	NA	TRBV12-3/TRBV12-4	TRBJ2-5
CASSLVTWTSQPQHF	few	TRBV11-2	TRBJ1-5
CASSTDRQARQAFF	few	TRBV7-9	TRBJ1-1
CASSRSQGSAFF	few	TRBV7-9	TRBJ1-1
CASSLDGTPAYEQYF	once	TRBV27	TRBJ2-7